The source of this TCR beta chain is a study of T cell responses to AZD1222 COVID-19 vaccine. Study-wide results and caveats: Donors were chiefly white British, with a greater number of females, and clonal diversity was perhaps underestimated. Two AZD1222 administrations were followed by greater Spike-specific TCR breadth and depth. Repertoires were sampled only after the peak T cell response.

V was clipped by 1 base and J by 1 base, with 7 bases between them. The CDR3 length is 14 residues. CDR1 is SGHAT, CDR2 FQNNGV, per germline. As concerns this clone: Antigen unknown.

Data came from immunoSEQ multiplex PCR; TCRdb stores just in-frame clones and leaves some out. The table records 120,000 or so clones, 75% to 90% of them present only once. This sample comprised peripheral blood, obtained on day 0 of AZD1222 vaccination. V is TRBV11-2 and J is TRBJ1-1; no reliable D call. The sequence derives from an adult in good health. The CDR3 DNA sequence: TGTGCCAGCAGCTTAGGATACTCGAACACTGAAGCTTTCTTT. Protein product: CASSLGYSNTEAFF.